Below, one TCR beta chain is given with its context. This clone was observed once. Its recognized antigen is unknown. Within one base of it there is no much larger clone, and no base qualities were kept. This sample stems from a study of T cells in narcolepsy (dated by TCRdb to the late 2010s). The study in broad terms: The study enrolled patients with narcolepsy type 1 or type 2 (NT1, NT2) together with healthy control donors. The study sought autoreactive T cells targeting hypocretin neuron self-antigens (hypocretin, TRIB2) in narcolepsy patients, using TCR Vbeta sequencing to track clonotypes in blood and CSF. Beyond this particular receptor, the publication reports: According to the report, autoreactive clonotypes were detected serially in the blood of the same patients and of different patients, but not in healthy controls. Numbers of sequenced blood memory CD4+ clonotypes were comparable, averaging roughly 40,000 in patients and some 33,000 in controls. Plots that compared CSF and blood CD4+ T cell clonotypes from the same patient highlighted HCRT-specific and TRIB2-specific autoreactive clonotypes. Certain blood memory CD4+ repertoires from patients and controls had no sequences that matched autoreactive T cell clones.

CDR1 MDHEN and CDR2 SYDVKM are derived from the germline V gene. Counted from cysteine to phenylalanine, this CDR3 has 14 amino acids. Only CDR3 DNA is held: 42 bases, read in frame from base 1. V is pruned by 7 bases and J by 2 bases, leaving 2 bases of the junction without a gene match. For TCR Vbeta sequencing, memory CD4+ T cells were sorted ex vivo from the peripheral blood of narcolepsy patients and healthy controls. Libraries came from the immunoSEQ multiplex PCR assay. What TCRdb holds here is the immuneACCESS table cut down to in-frame rearrangements. Part of the clones is not present; checked against another copy, under half of the missing clones reflect an unresolved V gene, and the others are unexplained. This sample has 25,000 to 35,000 clones in its table, and 75% to 85% of those were observed once. The ten largest clones represent about 6% of the sample.

The TCR was taken from a human donor in good health. In this chain, TRBV28 is recombined with TRBJ1-5, with 10 bases aligning to TRBD1. Sequences were obtained from memory (CD45RA-) CD4+ T cells from blood. This specimen's cell subset or site label, per the study, means: memory T cells sorted ex vivo from peripheral blood. The nucleotide sequence reads TGTGCCAGCAACGGACAGGGGGGCAATCAGCCCCAGCATTTT. Its amino acids are CASNGQGGNQPQHF.